These 10 T cell receptor beta chains originate from one sample sequenced in a study of cytotoxic CD8 clonotypes in ibrutinib-treated CLL. Some clones are missing from TCRdb's copy, which holds only in-frame ones; the method was immunoSEQ multiplex PCR. The sample yields 20,000 to 30,000 clones, 78% seen once. The sequencing used PBMCs, collected before ibrutinib treatment. Source of these receptors: a human donor with chronic lymphocytic leukemia.

In this sample, this clone turned up a few times. This chain links TRBV6-4 with TRBJ2-2; weak D call: TRBD2 (5 bases). In germline, CDR1 is MRHNA, CDR2 SNTAGT. V lost 4 bases, J lost 5 bases, and 8 bases lay in between. CDR3 length: 13 amino acids. The CDR3 is CASSVTSTGELFF. DNA for the CDR3: TGTGCCAGCAGTGTAACTAGTACCGGGGAGCTGTTTTTT.

The DNA of the CDR3 is TGTGCCAGCAGCTTGGCGCTAGCGGGATCGGAGACCCAGTACTTC. This translates into CASSLALAGSETQYF. The genes are TRBV7-6 and TRBJ2-5, with 9 bases lining up with TRBD2. Germline CDR1 and CDR2: SGHVS and FNYEAQ. Trimming removed 3 bases from V and 5 bases from J; junction bases left unmatched: 7. The CDR3 contains 15 residues.

The chain has TRBV5-7 and TRBJ1-1; 7 bases are shared with TRBD1. TRBV5-7 is an ORF for which the function is uncertain. Unmatched junction bases numbered 6, after V lost 4 bases and J lost 0 bases. The CDR3 totals 15 residues. CDR3 loop: CASSTGARVNTEAFF. CDR3 DNA: TGTGCCAGCAGCACAGGGGCGAGGGTGAACACTGAAGCTTTCTTT.

The V gene is TRBV6-6, the J gene TRBJ1-3; possibly TRBD1 for D (6 bases). The CDR3 runs to 12 residues. Between the trimmed V and J ends, which lost 8 bases and 7 bases, there was a span of 12 bases. CDR1 and CDR2 (germline): MNHNY, SVGAGI (reference sequence). The CDR3 reads CASGGADNTIYF. CDR3 in DNA: TGTGCCAGCGGGGGGGCAGATAACACCATATATTTT.

The genes are TRBV19 and TRBJ2-1; 12 positions match TRBD2. The germline V gene has CDR1 LNHDA and CDR2 SQIVND (reference sequence). V dropped 7 bases and J dropped 2; count of bases not matched to a gene: 6. This CDR3 contains 16 residues. The CDR3 loop is CASNTGLAGAYNEQFF. In DNA form, the CDR3 reads TGTGCCAGTAACACGGGACTAGCGGGCGCCTACAATGAGCAGTTCTTC.

The genes are TRBV19 and TRBJ1-1; D uncertain. V lost 3 bases and J lost 3, with 8 bases in between. The CDR3 contains 13 residues. Germline V gene sequence: CDR1 LNHDA, CDR2 SQIVND (reference sequence). CDR3 in amino acids: CASSIGPDTEAFF. The CDR3 nucleotides read TGTGCCAGTAGTATCGGGCCAGACACTGAAGCTTTCTTT. Filled out from reference TRBV19 and TRBJ1-1, the complete variable domain reads DGGITQSPKYLFRKEGQNVTLSCEQNLNHDAMYWYRQDPGQGLRLIYYSQIVNDFQKGDIAEGYSVSREKKESFPLTVTSAQKNPTAFYLCASSIGPDTEAFFGQGTRLTVV.

This clone was counted only a few times. The rearrangement joins TRBV10-1 to TRBJ1-4; 12 bases agree with TRBD1. CDR3 length: 16 amino acids. Germline assignment: CDR1 WNHNN and CDR2 SYGVQD (reference sequence). Trimming took 6 bases from V and 6 from J; bases not matched to a gene: 8. The CDR3 region is CASRWDRGRVDEKLFF. In nucleotides, the CDR3 is TGCGCCAGCAGATGGGACAGGGGGCGCGTGGATGAAAAACTGTTTTTT.

This clone was seen more than once but under ten times. The chain has TRBV13 and TRBJ1-4; no clear D. V gave up 5 bases and J gave up 8 bases, with 12 bases separating them. Germline V gene lookup returns CDR1 PRHDT and CDR2 FYEKMQ (reference sequence). The length of the CDR3 is 13 residues. CDR3 coding DNA: TGTGCCAGCAGCCTTCGGTTCCCGGAAAAACTGTTTTTT. It yields the protein CASSLRFPEKLFF.

J is TRBJ1-2 and V is TRBV11-2, with TRBD1 matching 8 bases. The V gene's germline CDR1 is SGHAT and CDR2 FQNNGV. The CDR3 length is 12 residues. The CDR3 DNA sequence: TGTGCGGTACAGGGGGATGCATTCGGCTACACCTTC. Amino acid sequence: CAVQGDAFGYTF.

The V gene is TRBV25-1, the J gene TRBJ1-2, with TRBD1 as a possible D gene (5 bases). CDR3 length equals 14 residues. Germline loops: CDR1 MGHDK, CDR2 SYGVNS. V shed 3 bases and J shed 3 bases, with 11 bases lying between them. The CDR3 sequence: CASSDQTDYYGYTF. For the CDR3, the DNA is TGTGCCAGCAGTGACCAGACAGATTACTATGGCTACACCTTC.